This T cell receptor (beta chain) was found in a study of OX40 agonist ivuxolimab in advanced cancers. Study at large: Prior anti-PD-1, anti-PD-L1 or anti-CTLA-4 therapy did not bar entry, and approximately 40% had some. Partial responses were recorded for three patients, including one with hepatocellular carcinoma and two with cutaneous melanoma.

As to this clone: Its antigen is currently unknown.

Repertoires were generated with immunoSEQ multiplex PCR, while TCRdb's copy carries only in-frame clones and drops some. Found here are about 52,000 clones, 80% to 85% of them singletons; the top ten hold over 10%. V shed 5 bases, J shed 5 bases, and the junction held 4 bases outside the gene matches. The germline gives CDR1 SGHTA, CDR2 FQGNSA. The CDR3 contains 13 residues. General study results and limits: Some patients without response likewise showed low normalized clonal expansion.

This TCR derives from an adult with an advanced solid tumor such as melanoma, head and neck, liver or kidney cancer. Sequencing was performed on CD4+ or CD8+ T cells sorted from blood, taken in a trial of the OX40 agonist ivuxolimab. V usage is TRBV7-2 and J usage is TRBJ2-7; 9 positions match TRBD2. In DNA form, the CDR3 reads TGTGCCAGCAGCCCTAGCGGGGCCGACGAGCAGTACGTC. Protein product: CASSPSGADEQYV.